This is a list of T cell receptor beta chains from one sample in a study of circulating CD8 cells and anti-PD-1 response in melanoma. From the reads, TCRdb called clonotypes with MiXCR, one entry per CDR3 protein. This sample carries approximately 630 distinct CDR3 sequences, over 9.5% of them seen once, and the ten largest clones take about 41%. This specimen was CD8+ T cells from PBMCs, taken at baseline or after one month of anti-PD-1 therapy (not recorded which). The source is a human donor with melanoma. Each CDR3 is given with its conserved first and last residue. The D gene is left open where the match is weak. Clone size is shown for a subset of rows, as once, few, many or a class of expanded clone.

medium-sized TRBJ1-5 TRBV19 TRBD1 CASSIPTGVDQPQHF TGTGCCAGTAGTATACCGACAGGGGTGGACCAGCCCCAGCATTTT
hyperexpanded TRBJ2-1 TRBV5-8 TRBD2 CASLETSGYNEQFF TGTGCCAGCTTGGAGACTAGCGGCTACAATGAGCAGTTCTTC
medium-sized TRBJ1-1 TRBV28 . CASSLEGIEAFF TGTGCCAGCAGTTTAGAGGGGATCGAAGCTTTCTTT
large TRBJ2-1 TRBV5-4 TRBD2 CASSSVSGVDEQFF TGTGCCAGCAGCTCGGTTAGCGGGGTCGATGAGCAGTTCTTC
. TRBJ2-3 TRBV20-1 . CSAPVEFTDTRYF TGCAGTGCCCCGGTGGAGTTTACGGATACGCGGTATTTT
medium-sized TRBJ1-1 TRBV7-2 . CASSLTWGTNTEAFF TGTGCCAGCAGCTTAACATGGGGGACGAACACTGAAGCTTTCTTT
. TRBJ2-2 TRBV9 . CASSVGSSRELFF TGCGCCAGCAGCGTAGGCTCCTCGCGGGAGCTGTTTTTT
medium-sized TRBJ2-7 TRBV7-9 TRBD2 CASSLFLAGGHEQYF TGTGCCAGCAGCTTATTCCTAGCGGGGGGCCACGAGCAGTACTTC
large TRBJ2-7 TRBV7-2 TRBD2 CASSLPLAGAEQYF TGTGCCAGCAGCTTACCCCTAGCGGGAGCCGAGCAGTACTTC
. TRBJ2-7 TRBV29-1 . CSVFVEWGREQYF TGCAGCGTTTTCGTTGAGTGGGGACGTGAGCAGTACTTC
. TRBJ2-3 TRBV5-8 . CASSLGSRADTQYF TGTGCCAGCAGCTTGGGGTCGAGGGCAGATACGCAGTATTTT
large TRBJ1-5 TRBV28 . CASKRSNQPQHF TGTGCCAGCAAGCGGAGCAATCAGCCCCAGCATTTT
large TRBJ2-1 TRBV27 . CASSLSARGYNEQFF TGTGCCAGCAGTTTATCAGCGAGGGGATACAATGAGCAGTTCTTC
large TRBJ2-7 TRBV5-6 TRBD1 CASSMGTGNNHEQYF TGTGCCAGCAGCATGGGGACAGGGAACAACCACGAGCAGTACTTC
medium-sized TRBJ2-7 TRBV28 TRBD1 CASRDSSTYEQYF TGTGCCAGCCGGGACAGCTCTACGTACGAGCAGTACTTC
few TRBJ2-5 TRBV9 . CASSVGDGSETQYF TGTGCCAGCAGCGTAGGAGATGGGTCAGAGACCCAGTACTTC
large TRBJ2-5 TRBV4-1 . CASSQVEGAPGETQYF TGCGCCAGCAGCCAAGTGGAGGGGGCGCCCGGAGAGACCCAGTACTTC
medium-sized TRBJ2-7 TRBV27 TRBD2 CASSPEGLAGHTHEQYF TGTGCCAGCAGCCCCGAAGGGCTAGCGGGACACACCCACGAGCAGTACTTC
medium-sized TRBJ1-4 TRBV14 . CASSQGGNLINEKLFF TGTGCCAGCAGCCAAGGAGGAAACCTCATTAATGAAAAACTGTTTTTT
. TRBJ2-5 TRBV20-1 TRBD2 CSARGWTGLAGVETQYF TGCAGTGCTAGAGGGTGGACCGGACTAGCGGGAGTTGAGACCCAGTACTTC
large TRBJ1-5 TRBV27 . CASSLFSGQPQHF TGTGCCAGCAGTTTATTTTCAGGACAGCCCCAGCATTTT
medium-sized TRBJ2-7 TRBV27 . CASSFFGGDEQYF TGTGCCAGCAGTTTTTTTGGGGGCGATGAGCAGTACTTC
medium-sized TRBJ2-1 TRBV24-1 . CATSDRWGPSDNEQFF TGTGCCACCAGTGACCGTTGGGGCCCCTCAGACAATGAGCAGTTCTTC
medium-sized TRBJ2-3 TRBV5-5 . CASSFTGRVGTDTQYF TGTGCCAGCAGCTTCACCGGTAGGGTCGGCACAGATACGCAGTATTTT
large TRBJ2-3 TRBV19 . CASSMSTDSADTQYF TGTGCCAGTAGTATGTCGACGGACAGTGCAGATACGCAGTATTTT
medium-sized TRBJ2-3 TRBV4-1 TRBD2 CASSPPYRTWTSGRPRTDTQYF TGCGCCAGCAGCCCCCCCTACCGCACTTGGACTAGCGGGAGGCCCCGCACAGATACGCAGTATTTT